The TCR beta chain under discussion was sequenced for a study of shared clonotypes between healthy human individuals. Study findings and constraints: Non-shared clonotypes had lower generation probabilities than clonotypes shared by all four sorted-subset donors. Of the naive CD4 clonotypes, about 5% were shared across several donors. Richness estimates generally favored naive over memory subsets.

Sorted-subset replicate PCRs used about 200 ng of genomic DNA. This amount corresponded to 30,000 to 35,000 T cell genomes. TCRdb keeps only in-frame clones here, not all; method: immunoSEQ multiplex PCR. The profile shows around 2,000,000 clones, around 96% of them singletons. Remarks on this clone: Its antigen is still unknown.

CD8 cells classed as naive were CD45RO-negative and positively selected for CCR7, excluding terminally differentiated effector memory CD45RA+ cells. V was shortened by 4 bases and J by 1 base, with 6 bases between the two germline ends. The CDR3 is made up of 13 amino acids. From germline, CDR1 is SGHDT and CDR2 YYEEEE. The sample consisted of naive CD8+ T cells sorted from blood. This chain uses TRBV5-6 with TRBJ1-5; D not resolved. The source of this sequence is a man younger than 35 in good health. CDR3 nucleotides: TGTGCCAGCAGCACAGCAAGCAATCAGCCCCAGCATTTT. It yields the protein CASSTASNQPQHF. Full variable domain (missing parts from reference TRBV5-6 and TRBJ1-5): DAGVTQSPTHLIKTRGQQVTLRCSPKSGHDTVSWYQQALGQGPQFIFQYYEEEERQRGNFPDRFSGHQFPNYSSELNVNALLLGDSALYLCASSTASNQPQHFGDGTRLSIL.